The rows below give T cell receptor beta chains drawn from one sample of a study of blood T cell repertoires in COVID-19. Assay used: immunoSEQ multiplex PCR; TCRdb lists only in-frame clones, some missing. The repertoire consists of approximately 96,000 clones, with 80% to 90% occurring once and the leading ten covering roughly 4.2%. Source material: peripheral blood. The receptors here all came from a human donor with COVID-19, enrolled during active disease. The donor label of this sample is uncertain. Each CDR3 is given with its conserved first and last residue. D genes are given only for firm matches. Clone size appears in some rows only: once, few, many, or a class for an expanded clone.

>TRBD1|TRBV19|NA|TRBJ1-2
CASSPEVARTGGYGYTF
TGTGCCAGTAGTCCCGAAGTTGCGAGGACAGGGGGCTATGGCTACACCTTC
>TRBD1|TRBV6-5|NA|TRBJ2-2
CASSYSSRGPGELFF
TGTGCCAGCAGTTACTCTAGCAGGGGGCCCGGGGAGCTGTTTTTT
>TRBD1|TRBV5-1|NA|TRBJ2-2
CASSWGQEAGELFF
TGCGCCAGCAGCTGGGGACAGGAAGCCGGGGAGCTGTTTTTT
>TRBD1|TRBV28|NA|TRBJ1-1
CASSLLVQGVNTEAFF
TGTGCCAGCAGTTTATTAGTACAGGGGGTGAACACTGAAGCTTTCTTT
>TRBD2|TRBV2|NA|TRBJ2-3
CASGLAGAGDTQYF
TGTGCCAGCGGTCTAGCGGGGGCGGGAGATACGCAGTATTTT
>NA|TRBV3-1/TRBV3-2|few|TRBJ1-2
CASSQDLVADYTF
TGTGCCAGCAGCCAAGATCTAGTGGCAGACTACACCTTC
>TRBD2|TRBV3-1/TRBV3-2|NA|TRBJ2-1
CASSQAGGAYNEQFF
TGTGCCAGCAGCCAAGCGGGGGGAGCCTACAATGAGCAGTTCTTC
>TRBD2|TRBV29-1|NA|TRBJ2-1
CSVPGTSGTLRYNEQFF
TGCAGCGTGCCCGGGACTAGCGGGACCCTCAGGTACAATGAGCAGTTCTTC
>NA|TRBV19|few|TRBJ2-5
CASSIQGWETQYF
TGTGCCAGTAGTATACAGGGTTGGGAGACCCAGTACTTC
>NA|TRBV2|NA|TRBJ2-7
CASSVDSSYEQYF
TGTGCCAGCAGTGTGGACAGCTCCTACGAGCAGTACTTC
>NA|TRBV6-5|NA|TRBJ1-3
CASRRTGDSGNTIYF
TGTGCCAGCAGAAGAACAGGAGACTCTGGAAACACCATATATTTT
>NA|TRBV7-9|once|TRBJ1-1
CASSLAWGQAFF
TGTGCCAGCAGCTTAGCTTGGGGGCAAGCTTTCTTT
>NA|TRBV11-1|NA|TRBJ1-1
CASSFQMNTEAFF
TGTGCCAGCAGCTTCCAAATGAACACTGAAGCTTTCTTT
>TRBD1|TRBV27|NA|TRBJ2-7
CASSLGQAGEQYF
TGTGCCAGCAGTCTTGGACAGGCCGGCGAGCAGTACTTC
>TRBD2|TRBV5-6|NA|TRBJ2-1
CASSFFSGAFSYNEQFF
TGTGCCAGCAGTTTTTTTAGCGGGGCGTTTTCCTACAATGAGCAGTTCTTC
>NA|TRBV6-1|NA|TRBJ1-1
CASSDDVEVTEAFF
TGTGCCAGCAGTGACGACGTAGAGGTCACTGAAGCTTTCTTT
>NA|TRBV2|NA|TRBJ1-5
CASTMDRAGQPQHF
TGTGCCAGCACCATGGATAGGGCGGGCCAGCCCCAGCATTTT
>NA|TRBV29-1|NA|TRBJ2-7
CSVASVPSRIYEQYF
TGCAGCGTTGCCAGCGTACCATCGAGGATCTACGAGCAGTACTTC